These 2 T cell receptor beta chains share one sample of origin, sequenced in a study of T-cell reconstitution after alpha-beta-depleted transplantation in children. Preparation of the TCRbeta library involved a method that used unique molecular identifiers. Each CDR3 protein is one row after TCRdb ran MiXCR on the PCR reads. The sample has about 610,000 distinct CDR3 sequences, about 11% seen once; the top ten hold less than 5%. This material consisted of PBMCs from the stem cell graft donor, taken from the stem cell graft. The receptors originated from a human donor who donated a stem cell graft to a child with acute myeloid leukemia.

This clonotype was seen only a few times. The rearrangement links TRBV4-1 to TRBJ2-2, with a weak D call TRBD2 (5 bases). V lost 3 bases and J lost 4, with 12 bases in between. The CDR3 loop spans 15 amino acids. Germline lookup yields CDR1 MGHRA and CDR2 YSYEKL. CDR3 sequence (DNA): TGCGCCAGCAGCCACGGAGGATCCGTCACCGGGGAGCTGTTTTTT. Its translation: CASSHGGSVTGELFF.

This clonotype was observed a handful of times. The chain links TRBV6-2 or TRBV6-3 to TRBJ2-2; no reliable D call. Germline CDR1 and CDR2: MNHEY and SVGEGT. The CDR3 has 16 residues. Trimming cost V 4 bases and J 6 bases, with 18 bases left between them. The chain's CDR3 is CASSSYPGLGPGELFF. The CDR3 nucleotides are TGTGCCAGCAGTTCTTACCCCGGCCTAGGTCCCGGGGAGCTGTTTTTT.